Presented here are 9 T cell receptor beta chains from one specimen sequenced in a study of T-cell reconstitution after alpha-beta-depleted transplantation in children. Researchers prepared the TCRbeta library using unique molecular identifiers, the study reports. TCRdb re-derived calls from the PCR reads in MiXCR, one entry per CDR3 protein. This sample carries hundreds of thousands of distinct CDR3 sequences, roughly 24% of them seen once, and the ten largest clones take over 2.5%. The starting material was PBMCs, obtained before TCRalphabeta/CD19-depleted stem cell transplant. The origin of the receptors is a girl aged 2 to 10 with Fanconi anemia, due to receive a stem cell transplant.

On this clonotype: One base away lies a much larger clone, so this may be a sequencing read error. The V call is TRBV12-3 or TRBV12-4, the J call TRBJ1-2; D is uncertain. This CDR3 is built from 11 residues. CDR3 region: CANSSGYGYTF. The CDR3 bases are TGTGCCAACAGTTCCGGGTACGGCTACACCTTC.

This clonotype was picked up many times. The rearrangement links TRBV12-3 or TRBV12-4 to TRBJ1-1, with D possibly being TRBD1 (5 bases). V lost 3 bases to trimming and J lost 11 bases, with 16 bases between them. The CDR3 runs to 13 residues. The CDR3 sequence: CASSFGWGFDAFF. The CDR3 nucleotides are TGTGCCAGCAGTTTTGGTTGGGGGTTTGACGCTTTCTTT.

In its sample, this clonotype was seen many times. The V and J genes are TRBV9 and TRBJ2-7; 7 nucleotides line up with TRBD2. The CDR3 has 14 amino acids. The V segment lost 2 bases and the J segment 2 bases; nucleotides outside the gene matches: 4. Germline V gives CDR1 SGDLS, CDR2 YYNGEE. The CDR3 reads CASSVGGGTYEQYF. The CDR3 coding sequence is TGTGCCAGCAGCGTTGGGGGAGGGACCTACGAGCAGTACTTC.

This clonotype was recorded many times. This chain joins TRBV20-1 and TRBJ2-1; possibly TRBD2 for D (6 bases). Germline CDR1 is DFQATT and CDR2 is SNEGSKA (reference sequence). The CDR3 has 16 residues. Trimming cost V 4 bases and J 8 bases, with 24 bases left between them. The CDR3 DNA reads TGCAGTGCTAACCAAGGGTCCGGGGGAGTGGTCCATGAGCAGTTCTTC. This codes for CSANQGSGGVVHEQFF.

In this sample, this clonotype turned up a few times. In DNA form, the CDR3 reads TGCAGCGAGATAGCGTCGGGCACAGATACGCAGTATTTT. It is translated as CSEIASGTDTQYF. V gene TRBV29-1 combines with J gene TRBJ2-3; D may be TRBD2 (5 bases). V lost 7 bases to trimming and J lost 1 base, with 12 bases between them. CDR1 is SQVTM and CDR2 is ANQGSEA in the germline V gene. CDR3 length: 13 amino acids.

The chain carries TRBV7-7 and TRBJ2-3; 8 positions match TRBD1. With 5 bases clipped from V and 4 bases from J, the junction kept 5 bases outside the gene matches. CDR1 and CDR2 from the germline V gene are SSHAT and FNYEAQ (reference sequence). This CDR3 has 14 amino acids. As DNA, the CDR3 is TGTGCCAGCAGCCCCCTGACAGGGGCAGATACGCAGTATTTT. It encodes CASSPLTGADTQYF.

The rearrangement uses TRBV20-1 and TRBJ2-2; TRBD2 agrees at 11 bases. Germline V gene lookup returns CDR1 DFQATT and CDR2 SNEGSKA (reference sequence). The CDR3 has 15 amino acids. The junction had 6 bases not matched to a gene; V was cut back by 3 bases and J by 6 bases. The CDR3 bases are TGCAGTGCTAGGTCTTTAGCGGGGGGGTCCGGGGAGCTGTTTTTT. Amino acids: CSARSLAGGSGELFF.

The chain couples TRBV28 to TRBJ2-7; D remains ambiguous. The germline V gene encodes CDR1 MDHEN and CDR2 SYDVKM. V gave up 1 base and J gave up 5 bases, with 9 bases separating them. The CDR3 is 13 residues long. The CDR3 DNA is TGTGCCAGCAGTTTATTTGCTATGCACGAGCAGTACTTC. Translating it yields CASSLFAMHEQYF.

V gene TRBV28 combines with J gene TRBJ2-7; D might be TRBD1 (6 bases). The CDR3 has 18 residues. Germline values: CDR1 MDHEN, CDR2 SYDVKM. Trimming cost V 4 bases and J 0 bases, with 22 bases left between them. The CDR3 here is CASSSAISTGLYSYEQYF. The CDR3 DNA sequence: TGTGCCAGCAGTTCCGCAATATCAACAGGGCTCTACTCCTACGAGCAGTACTTC.